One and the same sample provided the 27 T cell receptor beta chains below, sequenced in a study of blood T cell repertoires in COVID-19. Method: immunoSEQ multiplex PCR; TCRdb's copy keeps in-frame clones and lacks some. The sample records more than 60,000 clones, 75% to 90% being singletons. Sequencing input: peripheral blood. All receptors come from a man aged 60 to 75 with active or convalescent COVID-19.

The CDR3 region has the DNA TGTGCCAGCAGTTTAGACTCCGGGGAGCTGTTTTTT. It specifies CASSLDSGELFF. The chain links TRBV12-3 or TRBV12-4 to TRBJ2-2; unclear D gene. V dropped 1 base and J dropped 6 bases, with 3 bases sitting between them. The CDR3 covers 12 residues.

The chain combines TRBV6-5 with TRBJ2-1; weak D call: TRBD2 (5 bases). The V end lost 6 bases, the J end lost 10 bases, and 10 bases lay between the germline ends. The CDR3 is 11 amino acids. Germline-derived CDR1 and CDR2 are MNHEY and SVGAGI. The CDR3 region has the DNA TGTGCCAGCAGGGACTTTCGGGAGCAGTTCTTC. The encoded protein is CASRDFREQFF.

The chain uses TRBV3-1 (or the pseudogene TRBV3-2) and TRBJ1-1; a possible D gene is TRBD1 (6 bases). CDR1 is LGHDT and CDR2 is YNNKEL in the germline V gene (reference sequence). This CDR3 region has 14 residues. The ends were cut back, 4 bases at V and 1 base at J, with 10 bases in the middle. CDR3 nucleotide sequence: TGTGCCAGCAGCCTGGGACAAGAGAACACTGAAGCTTTCTTT. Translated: CASSLGQENTEAFF.

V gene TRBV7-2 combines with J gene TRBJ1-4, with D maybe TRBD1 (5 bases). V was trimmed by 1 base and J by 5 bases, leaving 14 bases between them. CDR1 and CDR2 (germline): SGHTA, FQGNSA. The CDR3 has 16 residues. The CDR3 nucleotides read TGTGCCAGCAGCTTAGGGGGGGAGTGGCCGAATGAAAAACTGTTTTTT. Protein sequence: CASSLGGEWPNEKLFF.

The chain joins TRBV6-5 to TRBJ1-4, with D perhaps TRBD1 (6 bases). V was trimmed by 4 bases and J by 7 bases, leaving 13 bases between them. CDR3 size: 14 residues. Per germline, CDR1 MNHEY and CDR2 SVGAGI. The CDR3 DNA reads TGTGCCAGCAGTTCACCAGGGGCAGGTGAAAAACTGTTTTTT. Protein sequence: CASSSPGAGEKLFF.

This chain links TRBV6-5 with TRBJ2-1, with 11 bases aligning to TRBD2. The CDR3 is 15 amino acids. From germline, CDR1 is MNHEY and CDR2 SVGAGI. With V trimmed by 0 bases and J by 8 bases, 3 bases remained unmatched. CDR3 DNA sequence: TGTGCCAGCAGTTACTCGACTAGCGGGGACTATGAGCAGTTCTTC. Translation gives CASSYSTSGDYEQFF.

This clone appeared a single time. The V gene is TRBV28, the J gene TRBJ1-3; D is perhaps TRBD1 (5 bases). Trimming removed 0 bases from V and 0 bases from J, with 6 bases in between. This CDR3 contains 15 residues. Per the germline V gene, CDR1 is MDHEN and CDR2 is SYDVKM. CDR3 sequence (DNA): TGTGCCAGCAGTTTATGGACAGCCTCTGGAAACACCATATATTTT. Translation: CASSLWTASGNTIYF.

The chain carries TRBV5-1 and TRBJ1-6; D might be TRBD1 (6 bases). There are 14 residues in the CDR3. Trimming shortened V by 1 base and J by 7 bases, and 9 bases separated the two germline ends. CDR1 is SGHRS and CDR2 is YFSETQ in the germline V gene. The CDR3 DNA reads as TGCGCCAGCAGCTTGAACAGGGAGAATTCACCCCTCCACTTT. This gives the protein CASSLNRENSPLHF. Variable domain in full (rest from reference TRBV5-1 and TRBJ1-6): KAGVTQTPRYLIKTRGQQVTLSCSPISGHRSVSWYQQTPGQGLQFLFEYFSETQRNKGNFPGRFSGRQFSNSRSEMNVSTLELGDSALYLCASSLNRENSPLHFGNGTRLTVT.

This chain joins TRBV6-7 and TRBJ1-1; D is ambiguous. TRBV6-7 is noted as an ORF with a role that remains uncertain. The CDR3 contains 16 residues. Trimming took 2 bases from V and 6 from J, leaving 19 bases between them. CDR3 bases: TGTGCCAGCAGTTACCTCGAGTTGGGAGGGCGGGCTGAAGCTTTCTTT. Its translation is CASSYLELGGRAEAFF.

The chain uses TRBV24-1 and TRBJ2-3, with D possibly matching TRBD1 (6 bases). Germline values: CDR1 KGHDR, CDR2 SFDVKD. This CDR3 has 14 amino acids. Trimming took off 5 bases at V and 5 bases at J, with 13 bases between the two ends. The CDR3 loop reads CATSAGAKGDTQYF. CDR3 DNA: TGTGCCACCAGTGCAGGGGCAAAGGGAGATACGCAGTATTTT.

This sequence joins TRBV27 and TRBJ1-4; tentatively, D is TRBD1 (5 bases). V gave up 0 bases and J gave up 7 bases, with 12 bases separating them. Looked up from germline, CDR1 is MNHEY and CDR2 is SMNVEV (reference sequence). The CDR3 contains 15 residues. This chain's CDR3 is CASSLSGQGGEKLFF. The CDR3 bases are TGTGCCAGCAGTTTATCGGGGCAGGGCGGTGAAAAACTGTTTTTT.

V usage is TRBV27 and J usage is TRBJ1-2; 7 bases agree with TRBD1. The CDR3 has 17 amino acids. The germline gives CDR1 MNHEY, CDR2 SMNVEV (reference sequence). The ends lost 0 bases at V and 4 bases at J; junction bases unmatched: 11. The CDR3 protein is CASSLSPYRGVVYGYTF. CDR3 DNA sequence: TGTGCCAGCAGTTTATCACCGTACAGGGGAGTAGTCTATGGCTACACCTTC.

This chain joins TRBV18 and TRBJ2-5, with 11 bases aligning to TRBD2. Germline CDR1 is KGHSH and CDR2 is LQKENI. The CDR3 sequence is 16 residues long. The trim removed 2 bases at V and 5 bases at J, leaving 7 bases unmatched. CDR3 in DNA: TGTGCCAGCTCACCAACCACTAGCGGGGGACGGGAGACCCAGTACTTC. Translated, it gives CASSPTTSGGRETQYF.

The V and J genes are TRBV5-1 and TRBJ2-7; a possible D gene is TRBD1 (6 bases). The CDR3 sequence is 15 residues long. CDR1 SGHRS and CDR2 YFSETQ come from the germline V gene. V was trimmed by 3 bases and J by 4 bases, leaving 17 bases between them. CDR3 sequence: CASSSGQSVLYEQYF. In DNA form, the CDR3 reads TGCGCCAGCAGCTCCGGACAGTCGGTCCTATACGAGCAGTACTTC.

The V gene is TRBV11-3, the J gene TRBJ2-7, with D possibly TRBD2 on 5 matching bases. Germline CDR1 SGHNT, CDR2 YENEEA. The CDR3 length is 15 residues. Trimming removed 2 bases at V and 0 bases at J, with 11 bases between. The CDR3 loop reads CASSLSSSSSYEQYF. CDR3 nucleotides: TGTGCCAGCAGCTTATCTAGCTCAAGCTCCTACGAGCAGTACTTC.

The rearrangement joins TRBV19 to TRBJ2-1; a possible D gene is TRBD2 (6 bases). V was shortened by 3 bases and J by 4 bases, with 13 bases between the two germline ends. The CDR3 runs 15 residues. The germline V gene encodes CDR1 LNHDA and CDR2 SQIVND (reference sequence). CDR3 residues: CASSISREAYNEQFF. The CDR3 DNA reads TGTGCCAGTAGTATTTCCAGGGAGGCTTACAATGAGCAGTTCTTC.

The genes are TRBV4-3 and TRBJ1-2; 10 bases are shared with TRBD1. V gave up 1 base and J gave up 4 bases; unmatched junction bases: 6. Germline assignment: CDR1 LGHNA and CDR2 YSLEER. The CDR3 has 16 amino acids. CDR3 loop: CASSQGDRGSGYGYTF. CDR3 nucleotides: TGCGCCAGCAGCCAAGGGGACAGGGGATCAGGCTATGGCTACACCTTC.

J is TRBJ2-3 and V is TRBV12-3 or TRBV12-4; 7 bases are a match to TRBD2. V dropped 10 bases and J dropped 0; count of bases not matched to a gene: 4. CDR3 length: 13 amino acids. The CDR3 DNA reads TGTGCCATCCTCGGGGGGAGCACAGATACGCAGTATTTT. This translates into CAILGGSTDTQYF.

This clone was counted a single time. Here the CDR3 DNA reads TGCGCCAGCAGCGGAGACTATAGCGGGGCCACAGAGGACACAGATACGCAGTATTTT. Amino acid sequence: CASSGDYSGATEDTDTQYF. The genes are TRBV5-1 and TRBJ2-3; 8 bases align to TRBD2. This CDR3 is built from 19 residues. The V segment lost 4 bases and the J segment 2 bases; nucleotides outside the gene matches: 18. The germline V gene encodes CDR1 SGHRS and CDR2 YFSETQ.

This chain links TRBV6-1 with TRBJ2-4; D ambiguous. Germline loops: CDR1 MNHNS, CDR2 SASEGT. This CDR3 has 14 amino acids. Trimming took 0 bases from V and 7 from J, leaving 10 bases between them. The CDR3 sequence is CASSEAGLRNIQYF. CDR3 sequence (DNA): TGTGCCAGCAGTGAAGCGGGCCTTAGGAACATTCAGTACTTC.

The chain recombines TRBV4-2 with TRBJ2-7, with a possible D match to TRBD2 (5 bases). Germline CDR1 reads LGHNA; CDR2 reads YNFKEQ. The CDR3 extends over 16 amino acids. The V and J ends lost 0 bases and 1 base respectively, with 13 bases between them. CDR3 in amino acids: CASSQEAAVGSYEQYF. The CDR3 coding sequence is TGTGCCAGCAGCCAAGAAGCAGCGGTGGGGTCCTACGAGCAGTACTTC.

The CDR3 DNA follows: TGTGCCAGCTCGGGTATCAATCAGCCCCAGCATTTT. Amino acids: CASSGINQPQHF. J is TRBJ1-5 and V is TRBV7-6; D is unclear. Germline V lookup: CDR1 SGHVS, CDR2 FNYEAQ. This CDR3 comprises 12 residues. V was pared by 8 bases and J by 3 bases, with 8 bases between.

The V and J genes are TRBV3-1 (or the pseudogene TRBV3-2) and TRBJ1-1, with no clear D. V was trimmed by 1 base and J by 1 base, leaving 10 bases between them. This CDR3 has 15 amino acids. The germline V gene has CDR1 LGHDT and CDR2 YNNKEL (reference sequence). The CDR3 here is CASSQGRHSNTEAFF. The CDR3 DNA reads TGTGCCAGCAGCCAAGGGAGGCACTCGAACACTGAAGCTTTCTTT.

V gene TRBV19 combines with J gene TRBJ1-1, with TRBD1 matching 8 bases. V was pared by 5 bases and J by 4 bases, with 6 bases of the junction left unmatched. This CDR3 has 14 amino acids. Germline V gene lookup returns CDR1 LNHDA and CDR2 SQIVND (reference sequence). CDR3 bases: TGTGCCAGTAGTGGCAGGGGGCGGGGCACTGAAGCTTTCTTT. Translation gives CASSGRGRGTEAFF.

CDR3 protein: CASSLQGQGPDTQYF. DNA for the CDR3: TGCGCCAGCAGCTTGCAGGGACAGGGACCAGATACGCAGTATTTT. The genes are TRBV5-1 and TRBJ2-3; 9 nucleotides align to TRBD1. This CDR3 is built from 15 residues. Trimming took 1 base from V and 4 from J; bases not matched to a gene: 4. Germline CDR1 SGHRS, CDR2 YFSETQ. Drawing the rest from reference TRBV5-1 and TRBJ2-3, the complete variable domain is KAGVTQTPRYLIKTRGQQVTLSCSPISGHRSVSWYQQTPGQGLQFLFEYFSETQRNKGNFPGRFSGRQFSNSRSEMNVSTLELGDSALYLCASSLQGQGPDTQYFGPGTRLTVL.

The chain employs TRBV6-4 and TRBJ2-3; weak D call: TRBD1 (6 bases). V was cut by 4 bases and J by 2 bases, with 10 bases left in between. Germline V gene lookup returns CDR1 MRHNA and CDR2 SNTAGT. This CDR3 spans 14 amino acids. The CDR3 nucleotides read TGTGCCAGCAGTGTCGGGACACCCACAGATACGCAGTATTTT. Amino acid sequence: CASSVGTPTDTQYF.

The CDR3 region has the DNA TGTGCCAGCAGCCCAGGGGGAACGGCCAAAAACATTCAGTACTTC. This gives the protein CASSPGGTAKNIQYF. V is TRBV7-3 and J is TRBJ2-4; TRBD1 agrees at 7 bases. The length of the CDR3 is 15 residues. Looked up from germline, CDR1 is SGHTA and CDR2 is FQGTGA. The V and J ends lost 5 bases and 1 base, in that order; junction bases with no gene match: 5. Together with reference TRBV7-3 and TRBJ2-4, the CDR3 gives the full variable domain: GAGVSQTPSNKVTEKGKYVELRCDPISGHTALYWYRQSLGQGPEFLIYFQGTGAADDSGLPNDRFFAVRPEGSVSTLKIQRTERGDSAVYLCASSPGGTAKNIQYFGAGTRLSVL.